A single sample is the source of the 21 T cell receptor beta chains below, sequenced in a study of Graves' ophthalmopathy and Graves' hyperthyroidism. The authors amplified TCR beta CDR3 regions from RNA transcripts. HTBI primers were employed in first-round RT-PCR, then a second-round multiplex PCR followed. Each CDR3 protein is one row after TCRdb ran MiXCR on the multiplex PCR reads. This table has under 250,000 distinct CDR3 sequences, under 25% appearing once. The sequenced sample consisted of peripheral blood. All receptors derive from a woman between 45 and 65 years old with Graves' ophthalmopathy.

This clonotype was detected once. This CDR3 reads CATSRASRALKGSEQYF. CDR3 nucleotides: TGTGCCACCAGCAGAGCGAGCCGGGCCCTCAAAGGTTCCGAGCAGTACTTC. The V and J genes are TRBV15 and TRBJ2-7; D not resolved. CDR1 and CDR2 (germline): LNHNV, YYDKDF (reference sequence). V lost 1 base, J lost 6 bases, and 22 bases lay in between. This CDR3 has 17 amino acids.

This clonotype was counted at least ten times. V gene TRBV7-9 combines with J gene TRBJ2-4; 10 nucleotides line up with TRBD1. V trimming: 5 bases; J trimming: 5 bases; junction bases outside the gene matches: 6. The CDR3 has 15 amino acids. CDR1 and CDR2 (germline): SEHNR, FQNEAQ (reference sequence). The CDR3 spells CASSPGQGRENIQYF. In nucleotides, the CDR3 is TGTGCCAGCAGCCCGGGACAGGGGAGGGAAAACATTCAGTACTTC.

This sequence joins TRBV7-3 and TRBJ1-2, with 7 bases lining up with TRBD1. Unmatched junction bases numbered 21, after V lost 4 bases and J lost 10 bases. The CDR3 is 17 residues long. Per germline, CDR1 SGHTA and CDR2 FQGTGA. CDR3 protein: CASSSHAPSGTANPYTF. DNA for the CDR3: TGTGCCAGCAGCTCCCATGCCCCTAGTGGGACAGCTAATCCCTACACCTTC. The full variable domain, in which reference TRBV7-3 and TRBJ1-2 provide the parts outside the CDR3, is GAGVSQTPSNKVTEKGKYVELRCDPISGHTALYWYRQSLGQGPEFLIYFQGTGAADDSGLPNDRFFAVRPEGSVSTLKIQRTERGDSAVYLCASSSHAPSGTANPYTFGSGTRLTVV.

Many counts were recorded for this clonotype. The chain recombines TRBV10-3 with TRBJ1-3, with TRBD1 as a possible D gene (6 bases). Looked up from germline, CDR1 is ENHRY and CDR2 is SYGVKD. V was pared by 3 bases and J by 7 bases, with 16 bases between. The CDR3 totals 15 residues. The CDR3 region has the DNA TGTGCCATCAGTGAATCAGACAGGCAGAAGAACACCATATATTTT. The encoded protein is CAISESDRQKNTIYF.

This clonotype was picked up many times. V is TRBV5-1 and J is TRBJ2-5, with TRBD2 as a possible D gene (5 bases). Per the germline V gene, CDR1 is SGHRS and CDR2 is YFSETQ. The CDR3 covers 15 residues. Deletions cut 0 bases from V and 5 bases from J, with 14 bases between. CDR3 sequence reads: CASSLDNEPGETQYF. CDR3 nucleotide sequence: TGCGCCAGCAGCTTGGACAACGAACCGGGGGAGACCCAGTACTTC.

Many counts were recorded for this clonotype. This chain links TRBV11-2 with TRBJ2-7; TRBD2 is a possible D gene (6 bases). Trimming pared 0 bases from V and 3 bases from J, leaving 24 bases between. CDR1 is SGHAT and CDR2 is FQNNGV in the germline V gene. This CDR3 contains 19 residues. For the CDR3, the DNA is TGTGCCAGCAGCTTAGATCGGGAGCGGCTGTTGGCCAGGGACTACGAGCAGTACTTC. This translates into CASSLDRERLLARDYEQYF.

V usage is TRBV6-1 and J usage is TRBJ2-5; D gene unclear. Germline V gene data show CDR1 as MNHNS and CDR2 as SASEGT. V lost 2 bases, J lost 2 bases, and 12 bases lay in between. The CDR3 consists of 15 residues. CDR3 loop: CASSESRAPQETQYF. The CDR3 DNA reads TGTGCCAGCAGTGAAAGCCGGGCCCCACAAGAGACCCAGTACTTC.

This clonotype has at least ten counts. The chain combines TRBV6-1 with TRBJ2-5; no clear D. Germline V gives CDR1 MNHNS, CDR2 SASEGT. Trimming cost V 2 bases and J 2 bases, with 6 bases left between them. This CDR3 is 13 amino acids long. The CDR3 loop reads CASSETGQETQYF. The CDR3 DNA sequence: TGTGCCAGCAGTGAAACTGGTCAAGAGACCCAGTACTTC.

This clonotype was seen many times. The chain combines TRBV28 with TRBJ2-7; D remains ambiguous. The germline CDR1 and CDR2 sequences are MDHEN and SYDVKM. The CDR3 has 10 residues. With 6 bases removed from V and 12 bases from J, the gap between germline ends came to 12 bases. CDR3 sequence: CASSQSKPYF. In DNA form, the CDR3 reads TGTGCCAGCAGCCAAAGCAAGCCGTACTTC.

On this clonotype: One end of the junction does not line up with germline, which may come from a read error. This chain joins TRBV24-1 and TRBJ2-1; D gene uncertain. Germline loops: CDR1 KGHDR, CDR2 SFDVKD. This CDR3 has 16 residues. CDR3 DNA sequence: TGTGCCAGCAGTTTGGTCCTCACAAGCTCCTACAATGAGCAGTTCTTC. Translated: CASSLVLTSSYNEQFF.

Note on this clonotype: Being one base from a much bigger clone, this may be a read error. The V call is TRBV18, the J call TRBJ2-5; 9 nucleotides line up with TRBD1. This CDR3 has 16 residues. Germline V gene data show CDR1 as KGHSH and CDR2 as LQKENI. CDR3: CVSSRGQGSTQETQYF. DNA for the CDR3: TGTGTCAGCTCACGAGGACAGGGGTCCACTCAAGAGACCCAGTACTTC.

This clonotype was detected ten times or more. CDR3 in amino acids: CASSQATGFSGNTIYF. The DNA for the CDR3 is TGTGCCAGCAGCCAGGCAACAGGGTTCTCTGGAAACACCATATATTTT. The J gene is TRBJ1-3, the V gene TRBV6-1; maybe TRBD1 (6 bases). CDR1 is MNHNS, CDR2 SASEGT, per germline. The CDR3 consists of 16 residues. The germline V and J ends were trimmed by 6 bases and 0 bases, with 15 bases remaining between them.

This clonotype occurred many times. The CDR3 is CSARDSYQPQHF. The CDR3 bases are TGCAGTGCTAGGGACAGCTATCAGCCCCAGCATTTT. The V call is TRBV20-1, the J call TRBJ1-5; weak D call: TRBD1 (6 bases). The ends were cut back, 3 bases at V and 5 bases at J, with 8 bases in the middle. CDR3 size: 12 residues. Looked up from germline, CDR1 is DFQATT and CDR2 is SNEGSKA (reference sequence).

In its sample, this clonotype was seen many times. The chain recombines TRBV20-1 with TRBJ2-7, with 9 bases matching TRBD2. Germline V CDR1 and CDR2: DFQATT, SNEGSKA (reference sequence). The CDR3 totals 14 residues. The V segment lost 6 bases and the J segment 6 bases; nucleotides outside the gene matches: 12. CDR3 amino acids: CSATELGLAFEQYF. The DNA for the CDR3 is TGCAGTGCCACAGAGTTGGGACTAGCCTTCGAGCAGTACTTC.

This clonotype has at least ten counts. The CDR3 region has the DNA TGTGCCAGCAGTTCCGAAAGGACTAGCTTCCACGAGCAGTACTTC. Its translation: CASSSERTSFHEQYF. The chain uses TRBV6-5 and TRBJ2-7, with 8 bases lining up with TRBD2. The germline V gene encodes CDR1 MNHEY and CDR2 SVGAGI. The V and J ends lost 4 bases and 5 bases, in that order; junction bases with no gene match: 10. This CDR3 has 15 residues.

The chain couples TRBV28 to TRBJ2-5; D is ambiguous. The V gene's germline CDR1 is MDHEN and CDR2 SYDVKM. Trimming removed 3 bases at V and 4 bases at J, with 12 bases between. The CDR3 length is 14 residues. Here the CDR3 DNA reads TGTGCCAGCAGTTTCTTTTCTGAGAGAGAGACCCAGTACTTC. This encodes CASSFFSERETQYF.

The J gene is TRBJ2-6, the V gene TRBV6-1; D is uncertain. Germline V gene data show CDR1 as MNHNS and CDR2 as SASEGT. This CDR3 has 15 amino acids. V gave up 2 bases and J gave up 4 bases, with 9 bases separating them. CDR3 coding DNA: TGTGCCAGCAGTGAACTTACCGTGGGGGCCAACGTCCTGACTTTC. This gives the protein CASSELTVGANVLTF.

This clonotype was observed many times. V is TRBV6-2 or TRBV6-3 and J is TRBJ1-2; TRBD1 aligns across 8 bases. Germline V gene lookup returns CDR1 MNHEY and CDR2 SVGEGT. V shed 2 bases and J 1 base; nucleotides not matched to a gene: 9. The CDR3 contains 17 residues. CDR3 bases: TGTGCCAGCAGTTACCGGGACAGGAGAAGGTTTAACTATGGCTACACCTTC. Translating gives CASSYRDRRRFNYGYTF.

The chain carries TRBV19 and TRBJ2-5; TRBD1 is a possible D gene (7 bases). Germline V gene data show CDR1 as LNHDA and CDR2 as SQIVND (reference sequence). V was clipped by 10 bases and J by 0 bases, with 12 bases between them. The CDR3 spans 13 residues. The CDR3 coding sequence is TGTGCCACCGGGGGACAGAACCAAGAGACCCAGTACTTC. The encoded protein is CATGGQNQETQYF.

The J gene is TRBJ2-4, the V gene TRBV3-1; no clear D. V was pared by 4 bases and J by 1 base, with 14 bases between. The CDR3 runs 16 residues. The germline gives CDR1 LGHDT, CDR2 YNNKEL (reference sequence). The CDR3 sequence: CASSRGLKVAKNIQYF. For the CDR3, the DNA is TGTGCCAGCAGCCGTGGTTTGAAGGTGGCCAAAAACATTCAGTACTTC.

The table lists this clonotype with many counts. The CDR3 sequence: CASSLVGGEVGELFF. CDR3 DNA: TGTGCCAGCAGTTTAGTGGGAGGCGAGGTCGGGGAGCTGTTTTTT. The rearrangement links TRBV12-3 or TRBV12-4 to TRBJ2-2; tentative D call: TRBD2 (6 bases). V lost 1 base to trimming and J lost 7 bases, with 13 bases between them. The CDR3 consists of 15 residues.